A single sample is the source of the 32 T cell receptor beta chains below, sequenced in a study of Ad26.COV2.S vaccination and SARS-CoV-2 variants (dated by TCRdb to 2020 to 2022). Library preparation employed the immunoSEQ multiplex PCR assay. The table comes from immuneACCESS by way of TCRdb, which keeps in-frame sequences with V and J called. Part of the clones is missing from these tables; in studies checked, under half for an unresolved V gene and the rest for unknown reasons. Within this sample are around 350,000 clones, with 92% of them counted one time only. The ten most abundant clones make up 3% to 5% of the sample. The time point label for this specimen denotes: individuals recovered from natural SARS-CoV-2 infection. The sequencing used peripheral blood, collected after recovery from COVID-19. Source of these receptors: a human donor who had recovered from COVID-19.

The chain has TRBV9 and TRBJ2-7; no firm D call. Germline V gives CDR1 SGDLS, CDR2 YYNGEE. V was pared by 6 bases and J by 0 bases, with 10 bases between. The CDR3 totals 13 residues. The DNA for the CDR3 is TGTGCCAGCAACGACGCCAACTCCTACGAGCAGTACTTC. Its protein product is CASNDANSYEQYF.

The rearrangement links TRBV5-6 to TRBJ1-2, with 9 bases fitting TRBD1. Germline V gene data show CDR1 as SGHDT and CDR2 as YYEEEE. The CDR3 is 14 residues long. With 2 bases clipped from V and 9 bases from J, the junction kept 8 bases outside the gene matches. CDR3 nucleotides: TGTGCCAGCAGCTTAGCACAGGGGACAGGGCGCTACACCTTC. Protein product: CASSLAQGTGRYTF.

The J gene is TRBJ1-1, the V gene TRBV24-1, with D perhaps TRBD1 (5 bases). V was clipped by 1 base and J by 1 base, with 9 bases between them. The CDR3 covers 15 residues. Per the germline V gene, CDR1 is KGHDR and CDR2 is SFDVKD. The CDR3, as DNA: TGTGCCACCAGTGATTTCTTGGACAAGAACACTGAAGCTTTCTTT. It encodes CATSDFLDKNTEAFF.

V and J are TRBV6-5 and TRBJ2-3; 9 nucleotides align to TRBD2. Germline CDR1 and CDR2: MNHEY and SVGAGI. V shed 8 bases and J 3 bases; nucleotides not matched to a gene: 9. The CDR3 length is 15 residues. CDR3 sequence (DNA): TGTGCCAGCGGCTCCTCTAGCGGGGTGACAGATACGCAGTATTTT. This gives the protein CASGSSSGVTDTQYF.

This chain joins TRBV7-2 and TRBJ2-1, with 7 bases matching TRBD1. CDR3 length: 19 residues. Germline CDR1 is SGHTA and CDR2 is FQGNSA. The V gene end was trimmed by 2 bases and the J gene end by 6 bases; junction bases not matched to a gene: 19. In DNA, the CDR3 is TGTGCCAGCAGCTTACGACAGGGCCTTTTTAATGGGCCACTCAATGAGCAGTTCTTC. It encodes CASSLRQGLFNGPLNEQFF.

This chain links TRBV7-9 with TRBJ1-3; D call uncertain. The CDR3 totals 11 residues. With 11 bases removed from V and 2 bases from J, the gap between germline ends came to 7 bases. The V gene's germline CDR1 is SEHNR and CDR2 FQNEAQ (reference sequence). This CDR3 is CAPRAGNTIYF. CDR3 bases: TGTGCCCCCCGAGCTGGAAACACCATATATTTT.

V is TRBV9 and J is TRBJ1-2; no definite D call. Germline V CDR1 and CDR2: SGDLS, YYNGEE. V lost 3 bases and J 3 bases, leaving 6 bases between the germline ends. The CDR3 totals 12 residues. The CDR3 DNA sequence: TGTGCCAGCAGCGCGCAATACTATGGCTACACCTTC. Translated, it gives CASSAQYYGYTF.

The chain links TRBV5-6 to TRBJ1-5; TRBD1 matches at 7 bases. V lost 4 bases to trimming and J lost 4 bases; unmatched junction nucleotides: 5. Germline CDR1 is SGHDT and CDR2 is YYEEEE. This CDR3 has 14 residues. The CDR3 sequence is CASSAGTANQPQHF. CDR3 sequence (DNA): TGTGCCAGCAGCGCCGGGACAGCAAATCAGCCCCAGCATTTT.

This chain connects TRBV6-6 to TRBJ2-1, with TRBD1 identical over 10 bases. CDR1 is MNHNY, CDR2 SVGAGI, per germline (reference sequence). The CDR3 has 15 amino acids. The trim removed 6 bases at V and 8 bases at J, leaving 10 bases unmatched. The CDR3 DNA follows: TGTGCCAGCAGGAAACGGGACAGGGGCCGGGATGAGCAGTTCTTC. Protein product: CASRKRDRGRDEQFF.

Notes on this clone: Other DNA sequences in the same sample also yield this CDR3. The chain joins TRBV19 to TRBJ1-2, with D unclear. Germline CDR1 and CDR2: LNHDA and SQIVND (reference sequence). V shed 4 bases and J shed 4 bases, with 7 bases lying between them. The CDR3 totals 12 residues. The CDR3 DNA reads TGTGCCAGTAGTAACTCGGGCTATGGCTACACCTTC. Its protein product is CASSNSGYGYTF.

The rearrangement joins TRBV18 to TRBJ2-7, with D possibly matching TRBD2 (5 bases). V dropped 4 bases and J dropped 2 bases, with 9 bases sitting between them. The CDR3 has 13 amino acids. Germline V gene lookup returns CDR1 KGHSH and CDR2 LQKENI. CDR3 coding DNA: TGTGCCAGCTCACAGGACGGGACCTACGAGCAGTACTTC. Protein product: CASSQDGTYEQYF.

This clone was detected once. The rearrangement links TRBV2 to TRBJ1-2; 9 bases match TRBD1. The CDR3 covers 14 residues. Germline V gene sequence: CDR1 SNHLY, CDR2 FYNNEI. J was trimmed by 2 bases and V by 10 bases; bases with no gene match: 8. This chain's CDR3 is CAIRQGEYNYGYTF. Written as DNA, the CDR3 is TGTGCCATCCGACAGGGGGAGTACAACTATGGCTACACCTTC.

The chain joins TRBV6-5 to TRBJ2-7; either TRBD1 or TRBD2 may supply D (5 bases each). The CDR3 contains 15 residues. V shed 0 bases and J shed 6 bases, with 15 bases lying between them. CDR1 is MNHEY and CDR2 is SVGAGI in the germline V gene. CDR3: CASSYSGRLQVEQYF. The CDR3 DNA is TGTGCCAGCAGTTACTCGGGACGGCTGCAGGTCGAGCAGTACTTC.

J is TRBJ2-7 and V is TRBV18; no reliable D call. Trimming removed 2 bases at V and 4 bases at J, with 9 bases between. This CDR3 is 13 amino acids long. The germline V gene encodes CDR1 KGHSH and CDR2 LQKENI. In nucleotides, the CDR3 is TGTGCCAGCTCACCAGGAGACATATACGAGCAGTACTTC. Encoded protein: CASSPGDIYEQYF.

The chain is built from TRBV5-4 and TRBJ1-2; maybe TRBD1 (6 bases). Trimming removed 0 bases from V and 4 bases from J, with 19 bases in between. CDR3 length equals 17 residues. CDR1 and CDR2 (germline): SGHNT, YYREEE (reference sequence). CDR3 sequence reads: CASSLEGSRQVGYGYTF. The CDR3 nucleotides are TGTGCCAGCAGCTTGGAGGGCAGTAGACAGGTCGGCTATGGCTACACCTTC.

This clone was found once. V gene TRBV19 combines with J gene TRBJ2-7, with 7 bases lining up with TRBD2. With 2 bases clipped from V and 7 bases from J, the junction kept 11 bases outside the gene matches. The CDR3 is 15 residues long. CDR1 and CDR2 (germline): LNHDA, SQIVND (reference sequence). In nucleotides, the CDR3 is TGTGCCAGTAGTATAACAGGACTAGAACGGTGGGAGCAGTACTTC. Translated: CASSITGLERWEQYF. Full variable domain (remainder filled in from reference TRBV19 and TRBJ2-7): DGGITQSPKYLFRKEGQNVTLSCEQNLNHDAMYWYRQDPGQGLRLIYYSQIVNDFQKGDIAEGYSVSREKKESFPLTVTSAQKNPTAFYLCASSITGLERWEQYFGPGTRLTVT.

The gene calls are TRBV7-8 and TRBJ1-3; the D gene is possibly TRBD1 (5 bases). The V gene lost 2 bases and the J gene lost 4 bases, with 12 bases spanning the gap. This CDR3 has 15 residues. Germline V gives CDR1 SGHVS, CDR2 FQNEAQ. In nucleotides, the CDR3 is TGTGCCAGCAGCTTATCAGGGTCGGGCGGAAACACCATATATTTT. As protein: CASSLSGSGGNTIYF. Looking up the rest from reference TRBV7-8 and TRBJ1-3 gives the full variable domain: GAGVSQSPRYKVAKRGQDVALRCDPISGHVSLFWYQQALGQGPEFLTYFQNEAQLDKSGLPSDRFFAERPEGSVSTLKIQRTQQEDSAVYLCASSLSGSGGNTIYFGEGSWLTVV.

The chain is built from TRBV5-6 and TRBJ1-1; TRBD1 matches at 7 bases. J gave up 1 base and V 4 bases, and 10 bases lay outside the gene matches. Germline V CDR1 and CDR2: SGHDT, YYEEEE. The CDR3 loop spans 16 amino acids. The CDR3 loop is CASSIRQGTGNTEAFF. The CDR3 coding sequence is TGTGCCAGCAGCATAAGACAGGGAACGGGGAACACTGAAGCTTTCTTT.

The chain recombines TRBV11-3 with TRBJ1-5; D not resolved. V was cut by 1 base and J by 3 bases, with 13 bases left in between. Germline V gene sequence: CDR1 SGHNT, CDR2 YENEEA. CDR3 length: 16 amino acids. CDR3 sequence: CASSLVLEGFNQPQHF. In DNA form, the CDR3 reads TGTGCCAGCAGCTTAGTTTTAGAGGGTTTCAATCAGCCCCAGCATTTT.

This clone has only one observation. This chain uses TRBV15 with TRBJ2-5, with 9 bases that match TRBD2. There are 15 residues in the CDR3. V dropped 2 bases and J dropped 3; count of bases not matched to a gene: 4. Germline V lookup: CDR1 LNHNV, CDR2 YYDKDF (reference sequence). In nucleotides, the CDR3 is TGTGCCACCAGCAGAAGACTAGCGGTCAAAGAGACCCAGTACTTC. It is translated as CATSRRLAVKETQYF.

The chain joins TRBV25-1 to TRBJ1-3; 9 nucleotides match TRBD1. The CDR3 runs 15 residues. Germline lookup yields CDR1 MGHDK and CDR2 SYGVNS. Trimming took 7 bases from V and 0 from J; bases not matched to a gene: 4. In DNA, the CDR3 is TGTGCCAGCACCTCGGGACAGGGCTCTGGAAACACCATATATTTT. Residues: CASTSGQGSGNTIYF.

The chain uses TRBV5-1 and TRBJ2-5, with D hard to call. V dropped 1 base and J dropped 5 bases, with 15 bases sitting between them. This CDR3 comprises 15 residues. The germline CDR1 and CDR2 sequences are SGHRS and YFSETQ. As DNA, the CDR3 is TGCGCCAGCAGCTTGAATGACCCCGGCCGGGAGACCCAGTACTTC. Residues: CASSLNDPGRETQYF.

The rearrangement uses TRBV10-1 and TRBJ1-1; TRBD1 aligns across 9 bases. V was pared by 6 bases and J by 5 bases, with 13 bases of the junction left unmatched. The CDR3 runs 16 residues. The germline gives CDR1 WNHNN, CDR2 SYGVQD (reference sequence). Written as DNA, the CDR3 is TGCGCCAGCAGGACCGGGACAGGGAGGGGAGGAACTGAAGCTTTCTTT. Residues: CASRTGTGRGGTEAFF.

The rearrangement joins TRBV18 to TRBJ1-2; D not resolved. Germline lookup yields CDR1 KGHSH and CDR2 LQKENI. The V and J ends lost 6 bases and 5 bases respectively, with 10 bases between them. This CDR3 has 12 amino acids. The CDR3, as DNA: TGTGCCAGCTCTCAACCTTCTTATGGCTACACCTTC. Translation gives CASSQPSYGYTF.

The V call is TRBV6-5, the J call TRBJ2-4; D may match TRBD1 or TRBD2 (5 bases each). The germline V gene encodes CDR1 MNHEY and CDR2 SVGAGI. The germline V and J ends were trimmed by 2 bases and 3 bases, with 11 bases remaining between them. The CDR3 length is 15 residues. CDR3 region: CASSYLEGFKNIQYF. The CDR3 DNA sequence: TGTGCCAGCAGTTACCTAGAGGGGTTCAAAAACATTCAGTACTTC.

The genes are TRBV6-4 and TRBJ1-5; 9 bases are shared with TRBD1. The CDR3 extends over 18 amino acids. Germline loops: CDR1 MRHNA, CDR2 SNTAGT. The junction had 10 bases not matched to a gene; V was cut back by 2 bases and J by 2 bases. CDR3 in DNA: TGTGCCAGCAGTGACCCGGCACAGGGGGCGTACGGCAATCAGCCCCAGCATTTT. Translated, it gives CASSDPAQGAYGNQPQHF.

The rearrangement joins TRBV20-1 to TRBJ2-7, with no clear D. This CDR3 contains 11 residues. The V end lost 0 bases, the J end lost 6 bases, and 6 bases lay between the germline ends. Germline V lookup: CDR1 DFQATT, CDR2 SNEGSKA (reference sequence). CDR3 DNA: TGCAGTGCTAGAGATGTTGTCGAGCAGTACTTC. Residues: CSARDVVEQYF.

The chain uses TRBV6-1 and TRBJ1-6; 7 bases line up with TRBD1. Unmatched junction bases numbered 5, after V lost 7 bases and J lost 2 bases. CDR3 length: 15 residues. CDR1 and CDR2 (germline): MNHNS, SASEGT. Here the CDR3 reads CASILDRAYNSPLHF. The CDR3 nucleotides read TGTGCCAGCATCCTAGACAGGGCCTATAATTCACCCCTCCACTTT.

This clone showed up just once. The chain has TRBV18 and TRBJ2-7; 7 bases agree with TRBD1. Unmatched junction bases numbered 11, after V lost 6 bases and J lost 6 bases. The CDR3 is 14 residues long. Germline CDR1 KGHSH, CDR2 LQKENI. CDR3 DNA sequence: TGTGCCAGCTCCCGGGACAGACTTAGGGGCGAGCAGTACTTC. The encoded protein is CASSRDRLRGEQYF. The full variable domain, in which reference TRBV18 and TRBJ2-7 provide the parts outside the CDR3, is NAGVMQNPRHLVRRRGQEARLRCSPMKGHSHVYWYRQLPEEGLKFMVYLQKENIIDESGMPKERFSAEFPKEGPSILRIQQVVRGDSAAYFCASSRDRLRGEQYFGPGTRLTVT.

This clone was seen just once. The chain carries TRBV9 and TRBJ2-1; TRBD2 might be the D (6 bases). V was pared by 2 bases and J by 5 bases, with 14 bases between. Germline V lookup: CDR1 SGDLS, CDR2 YYNGEE. The CDR3 has 15 amino acids. The DNA for the CDR3 is TGTGCCAGCAGCGTGGCCCAGGCGGGGAACAATGAGCAGTTCTTC. Translated: CASSVAQAGNNEQFF.

V usage is TRBV27 and J usage is TRBJ1-5; perhaps TRBD1 as D (5 bases). The germline V gene encodes CDR1 MNHEY and CDR2 SMNVEV (reference sequence). The CDR3 runs to 14 residues. The V end was cut by 7 bases, the J end by 5 bases, with 15 bases between. The CDR3 DNA follows: TGTGCCAGCAAGGTCGCAGGGACCCATCAGCCCCAGCATTTT. This translates into CASKVAGTHQPQHF.

The chain uses TRBV18 and TRBJ2-1, with D perhaps matching TRBD1 or TRBD2 (5 bases each). The CDR3 consists of 17 residues. Trimming stripped 1 base from V and 0 bases from J, with 13 bases between. Looked up from germline, CDR1 is KGHSH and CDR2 is LQKENI. This CDR3 reads CASSPLPGTSSYNEQFF. The DNA of the CDR3 is TGTGCCAGCTCACCACTGCCGGGGACCAGCTCCTACAATGAGCAGTTCTTC. Full variable domain (outside the CDR3, taken from reference TRBV18 and TRBJ2-1): NAGVMQNPRHLVRRRGQEARLRCSPMKGHSHVYWYRQLPEEGLKFMVYLQKENIIDESGMPKERFSAEFPKEGPSILRIQQVVRGDSAAYFCASSPLPGTSSYNEQFFGPGTRLTVL.